This T cell receptor beta chain was obtained from a study of human thymus T cells. Study-level points and caveats: There were highly overlapping thymic repertoires among unrelated individuals, as related research reported. Blood and thymic repertoires both appeared biased in V and J gene usage.

The germline V gene encodes CDR1 LNHDA and CDR2 SQIVND (reference sequence). Trimming shortened V by 3 bases and J by 2 bases, and 16 bases separated the two germline ends. The CDR3 runs to 16 residues. As to this clone: The antigen remains undetermined.

The source of the thymus tissue was resections taken during corrective heart surgery. Donation came from healthy Finnish infants having corrective surgery for congenital heart defects. TCRdb keeps only in-frame clones here, not all; method: immunoSEQ multiplex PCR. In the table there are about 78,000 clones, approximately 97% of which are singletons. The sequence came from a boy under three years old with a congenital heart defect but otherwise immunologically healthy. Sequenced: thymus tissue. The chain uses TRBV19 and TRBJ1-1; no definite D call. DNA of the CDR3: TGTGCCAGTAGTATGGACCGAAACGCAAAAAACACTGAAGCTTTCTTT. Translation: CASSMDRNAKNTEAFF.